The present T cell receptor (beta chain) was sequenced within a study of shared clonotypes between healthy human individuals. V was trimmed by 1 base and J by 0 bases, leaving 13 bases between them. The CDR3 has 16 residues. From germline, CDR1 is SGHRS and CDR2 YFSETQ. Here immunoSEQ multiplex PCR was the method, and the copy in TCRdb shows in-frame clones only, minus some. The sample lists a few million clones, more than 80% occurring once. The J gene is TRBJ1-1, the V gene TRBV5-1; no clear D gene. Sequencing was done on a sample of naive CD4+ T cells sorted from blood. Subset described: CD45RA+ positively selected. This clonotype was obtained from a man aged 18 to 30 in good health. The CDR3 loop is CASSLNEVRMNTEAFF. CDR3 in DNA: TGCGCCAGCAGCTTGAACGAGGTTCGCATGAACACTGAAGCTTTCTTT.